This TCR beta chain was sequenced in a study of T cells in Graves' hyperthyroidism and ophthalmopathy. The V end was cut by 0 bases, the J end by 9 bases, with 11 bases between. The germline V gene has CDR1 SGHDN and CDR2 FVKESK. This CDR3 has 13 amino acids. TCR beta CDR3 region amplification was performed from RNA transcripts. A first-round RT-PCR of the TCR CDR3 used the HTBI primer set. TCRdb processed the multiplex PCR reads anew with MiXCR; each CDR3 protein has one entry. Counted here are 360,000 or so distinct CDR3 sequences, roughly 18% occurring once; the ten biggest clones make up 15% to 19%.

The chain has TRBV14 and TRBJ1-1; no definite D call. What was sequenced was blood. The clonotype originates from a woman aged 40 to 50 with Graves' ophthalmopathy. The CDR3 here is CASSQDVSQQAFF. CDR3 nucleotide sequence: TGTGCCAGCAGCCAAGACGTCTCACAACAAGCTTTCTTT.